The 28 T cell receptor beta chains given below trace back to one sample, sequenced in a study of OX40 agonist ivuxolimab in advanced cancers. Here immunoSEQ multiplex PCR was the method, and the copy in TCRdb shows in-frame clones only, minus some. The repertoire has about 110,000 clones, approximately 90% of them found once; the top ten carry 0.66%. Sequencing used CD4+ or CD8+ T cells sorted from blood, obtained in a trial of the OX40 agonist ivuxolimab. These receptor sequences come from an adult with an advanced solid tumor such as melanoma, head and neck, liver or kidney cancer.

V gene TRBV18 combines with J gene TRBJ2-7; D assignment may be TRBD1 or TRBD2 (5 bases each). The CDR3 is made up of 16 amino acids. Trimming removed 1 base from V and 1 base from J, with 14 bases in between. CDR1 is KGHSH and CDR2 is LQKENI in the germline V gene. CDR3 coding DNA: TGTGCCAGCTCACCACAAGAGGGGACGTCATCCTACGAGCAGTACTTC. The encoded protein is CASSPQEGTSSYEQYF.

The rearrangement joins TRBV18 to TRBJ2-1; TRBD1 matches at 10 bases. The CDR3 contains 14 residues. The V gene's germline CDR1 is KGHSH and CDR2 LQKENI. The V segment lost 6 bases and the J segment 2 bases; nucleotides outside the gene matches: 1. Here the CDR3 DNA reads TGTGCCAGCTCCGGACAGGGGGCCTACAATGAGCAGTTCTTC. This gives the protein CASSGQGAYNEQFF.

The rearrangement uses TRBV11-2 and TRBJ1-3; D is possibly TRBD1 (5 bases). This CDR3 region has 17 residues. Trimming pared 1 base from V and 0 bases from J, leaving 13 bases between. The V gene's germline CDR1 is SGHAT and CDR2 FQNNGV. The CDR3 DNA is TGTGCCAGCAGCTTAGCTGGGGCCGCCTTCTCTGGAAACACCATATATTTT. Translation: CASSLAGAAFSGNTIYF.

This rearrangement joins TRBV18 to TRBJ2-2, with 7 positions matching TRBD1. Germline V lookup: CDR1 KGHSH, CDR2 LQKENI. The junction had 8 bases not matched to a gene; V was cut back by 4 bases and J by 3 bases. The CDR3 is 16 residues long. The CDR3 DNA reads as TGTGCCAGCTCACGGACGAACAGGGGCTACACCGGGGAGCTGTTTTTT. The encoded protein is CASSRTNRGYTGELFF.

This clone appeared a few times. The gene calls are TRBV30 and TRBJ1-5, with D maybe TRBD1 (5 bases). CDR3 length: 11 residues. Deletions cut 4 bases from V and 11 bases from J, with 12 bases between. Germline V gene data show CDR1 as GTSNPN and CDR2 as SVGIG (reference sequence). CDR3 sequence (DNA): TGTGCCTGGAAGACGGGGCCGACCCAGCATTTT. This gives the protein CAWKTGPTQHF. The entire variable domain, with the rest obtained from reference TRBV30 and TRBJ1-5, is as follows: SQTIHQWPATLVQPVGSPLSLECTVEGTSNPNLYWYRQAAGRGLQLLFYSVGIGQISSEVPQNLSASRPQDRQFILSSKKLLLSDSGFYLCAWKTGPTQHFGDGTRLSIL.

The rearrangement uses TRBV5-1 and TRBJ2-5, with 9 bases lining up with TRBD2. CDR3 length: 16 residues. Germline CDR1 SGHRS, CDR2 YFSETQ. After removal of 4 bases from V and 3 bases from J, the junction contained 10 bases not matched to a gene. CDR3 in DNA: TGCGCCAGCAGCCCTGGTGGGTTAGCGGGAGAAGAGACCCAGTACTTC. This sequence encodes CASSPGGLAGEETQYF.

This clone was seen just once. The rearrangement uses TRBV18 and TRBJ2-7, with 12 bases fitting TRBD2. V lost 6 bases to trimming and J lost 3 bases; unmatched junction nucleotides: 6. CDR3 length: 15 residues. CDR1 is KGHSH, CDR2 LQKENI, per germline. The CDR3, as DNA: TGTGCCAGCTCTGCGACTAGCGGGAGTGTCTACGAGCAGTACTTC. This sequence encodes CASSATSGSVYEQYF.

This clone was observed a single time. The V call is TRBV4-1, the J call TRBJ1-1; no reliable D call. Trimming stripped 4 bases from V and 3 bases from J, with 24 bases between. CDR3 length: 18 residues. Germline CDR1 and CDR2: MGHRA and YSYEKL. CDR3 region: CASSPPLPVTRWDTEAFF. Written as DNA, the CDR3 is TGCGCCAGCAGCCCACCCCTGCCGGTCACGAGGTGGGACACTGAAGCTTTCTTT.

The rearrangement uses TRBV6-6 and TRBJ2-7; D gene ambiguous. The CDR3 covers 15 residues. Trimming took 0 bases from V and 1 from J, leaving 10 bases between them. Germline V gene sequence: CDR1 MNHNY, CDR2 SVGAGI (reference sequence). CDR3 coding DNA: TGTGCCAGCAGTTACTCCAGGTCCTCGTCCTACGAGCAGTACTTC. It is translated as CASSYSRSSSYEQYF.

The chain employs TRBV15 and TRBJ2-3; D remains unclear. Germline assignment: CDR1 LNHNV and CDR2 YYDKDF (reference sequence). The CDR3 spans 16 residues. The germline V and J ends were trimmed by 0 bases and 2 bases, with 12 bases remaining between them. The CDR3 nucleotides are TGTGCCACCAGCAGAGATTCCCGGGTCCTCACAGATACGCAGTATTTT. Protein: CATSRDSRVLTDTQYF. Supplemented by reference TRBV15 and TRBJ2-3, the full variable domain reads DAMVIQNPRYQVTQFGKPVTLSCSQTLNHNVMYWYQQKSSQAPKLLFHYYDKDFNNEADTPDNFQSRRPNTSFCFLDIRSPGLGDTAMYLCATSRDSRVLTDTQYFGPGTRLTVL.

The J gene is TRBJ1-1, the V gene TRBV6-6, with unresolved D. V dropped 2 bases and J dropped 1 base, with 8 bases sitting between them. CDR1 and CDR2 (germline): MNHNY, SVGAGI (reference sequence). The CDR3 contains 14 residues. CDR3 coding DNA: TGTGCCAGCAGTTACCACCCGGGGAACACTGAAGCTTTCTTT. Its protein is CASSYHPGNTEAFF.

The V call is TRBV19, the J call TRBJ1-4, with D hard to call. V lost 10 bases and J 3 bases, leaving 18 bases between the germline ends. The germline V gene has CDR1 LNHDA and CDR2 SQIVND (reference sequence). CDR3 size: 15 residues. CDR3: CATKDGGGANEKLFF. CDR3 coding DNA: TGTGCCACTAAGGACGGCGGCGGGGCTAATGAAAAACTGTTTTTT.

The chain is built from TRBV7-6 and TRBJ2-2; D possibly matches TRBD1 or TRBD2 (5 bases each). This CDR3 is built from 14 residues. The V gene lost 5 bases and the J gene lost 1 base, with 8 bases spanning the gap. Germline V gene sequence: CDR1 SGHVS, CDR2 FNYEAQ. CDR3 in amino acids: CASSGGMNTGELFF. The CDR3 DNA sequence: TGTGCCAGCAGCGGGGGAATGAACACCGGGGAGCTGTTTTTT.

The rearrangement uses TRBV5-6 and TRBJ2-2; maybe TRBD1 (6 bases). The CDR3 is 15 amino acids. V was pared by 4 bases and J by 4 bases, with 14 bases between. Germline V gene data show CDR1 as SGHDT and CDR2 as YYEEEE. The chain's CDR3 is CASSHLQGSTGELFF. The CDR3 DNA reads TGTGCCAGCAGCCACCTTCAGGGGAGCACCGGGGAGCTGTTTTTT.

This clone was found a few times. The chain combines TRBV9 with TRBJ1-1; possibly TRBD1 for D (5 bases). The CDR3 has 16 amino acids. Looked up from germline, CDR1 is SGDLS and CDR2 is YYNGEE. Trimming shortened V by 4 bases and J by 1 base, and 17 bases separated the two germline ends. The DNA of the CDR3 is TGTGCCAGCAGCCCGGGTCCGCGGGGGAGGAACACTGAAGCTTTCTTT. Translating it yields CASSPGPRGRNTEAFF.

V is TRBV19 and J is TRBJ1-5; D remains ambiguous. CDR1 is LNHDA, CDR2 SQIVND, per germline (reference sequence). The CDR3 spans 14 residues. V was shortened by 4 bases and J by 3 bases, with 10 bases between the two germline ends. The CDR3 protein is CASSTRSFNQPQHF. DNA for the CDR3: TGTGCCAGTAGTACACGGAGCTTCAATCAGCCCCAGCATTTT.

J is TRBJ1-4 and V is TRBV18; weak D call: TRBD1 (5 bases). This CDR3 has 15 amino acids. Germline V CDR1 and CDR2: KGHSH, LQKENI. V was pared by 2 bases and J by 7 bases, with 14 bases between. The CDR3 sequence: CASSPGWGSGEKLFF. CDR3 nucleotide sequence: TGTGCCAGCTCACCAGGGTGGGGGTCTGGTGAAAAACTGTTTTTT.

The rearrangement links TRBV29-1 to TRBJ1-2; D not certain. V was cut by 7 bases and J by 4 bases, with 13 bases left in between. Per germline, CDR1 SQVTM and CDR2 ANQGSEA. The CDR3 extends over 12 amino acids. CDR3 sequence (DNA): TGCAGCGCAGCGGCCGGGAGCTATGGCTACACCTTC. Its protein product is CSAAAGSYGYTF.

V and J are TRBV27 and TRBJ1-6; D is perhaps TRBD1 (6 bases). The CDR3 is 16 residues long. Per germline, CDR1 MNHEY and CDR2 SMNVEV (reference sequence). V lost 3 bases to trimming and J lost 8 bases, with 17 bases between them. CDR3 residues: CASSFKSGQPYSPLHF. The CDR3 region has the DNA TGTGCCAGCAGTTTTAAATCAGGACAGCCTTATTCACCCCTCCACTTT.

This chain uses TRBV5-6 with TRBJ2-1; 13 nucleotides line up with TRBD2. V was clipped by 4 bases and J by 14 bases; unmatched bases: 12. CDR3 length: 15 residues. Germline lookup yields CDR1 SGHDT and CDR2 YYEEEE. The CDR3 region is CASSTSGTSGISKFF. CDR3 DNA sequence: TGTGCCAGCAGCACATCCGGGACTAGCGGGATTAGTAAGTTCTTC.

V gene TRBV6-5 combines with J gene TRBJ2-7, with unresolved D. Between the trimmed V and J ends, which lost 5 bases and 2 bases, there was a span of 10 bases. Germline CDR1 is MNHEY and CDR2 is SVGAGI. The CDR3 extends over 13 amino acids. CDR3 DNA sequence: TGTGCCAGCAGTCCCGGGTCACCCTACGAGCAGTACTTC. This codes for CASSPGSPYEQYF.

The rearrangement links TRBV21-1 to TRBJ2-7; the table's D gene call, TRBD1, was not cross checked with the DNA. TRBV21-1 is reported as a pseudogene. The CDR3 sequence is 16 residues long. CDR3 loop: CASRHDRGSDNYEQYF. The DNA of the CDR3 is TGTGCCAGCAGACACGACAGGGGAAGCGATAACTACGAGCAGTACTTC.

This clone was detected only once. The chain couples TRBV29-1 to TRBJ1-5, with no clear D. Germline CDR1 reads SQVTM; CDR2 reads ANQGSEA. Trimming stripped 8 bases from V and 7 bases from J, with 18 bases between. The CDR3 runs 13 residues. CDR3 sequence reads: CSSRPVRNQPQHF. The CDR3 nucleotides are TGCAGCTCCCGGCCCGTGCGAAACCAGCCCCAGCATTTT.

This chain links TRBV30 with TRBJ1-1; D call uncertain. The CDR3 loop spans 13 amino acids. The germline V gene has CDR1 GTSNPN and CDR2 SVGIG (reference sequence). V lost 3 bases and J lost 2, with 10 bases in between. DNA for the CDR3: TGTGCCTGGAGCCGGAACAGTAACACTGAAGCTTTCTTT. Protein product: CAWSRNSNTEAFF.

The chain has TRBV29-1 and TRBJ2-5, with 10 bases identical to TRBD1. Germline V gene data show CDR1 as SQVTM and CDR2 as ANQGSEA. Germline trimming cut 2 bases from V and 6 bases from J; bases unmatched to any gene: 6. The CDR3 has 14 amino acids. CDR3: CSVEMTGGLKTQYF. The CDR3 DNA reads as TGCAGCGTTGAAATGACAGGGGGCTTGAAGACCCAGTACTTC.

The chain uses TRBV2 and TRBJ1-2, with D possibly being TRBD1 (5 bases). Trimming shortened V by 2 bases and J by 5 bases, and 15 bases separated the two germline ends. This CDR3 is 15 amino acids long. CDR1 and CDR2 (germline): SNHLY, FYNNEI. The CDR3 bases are TGTGCCAGCAGTGAAATCGGCAGGGTGGGGTATGGCTACACCTTC. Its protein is CASSEIGRVGYGYTF.

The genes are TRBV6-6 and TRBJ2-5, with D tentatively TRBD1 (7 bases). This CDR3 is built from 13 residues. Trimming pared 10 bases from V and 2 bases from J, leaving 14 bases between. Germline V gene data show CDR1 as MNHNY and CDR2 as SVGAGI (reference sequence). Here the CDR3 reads CATGGTVQETQYF. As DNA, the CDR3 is TGTGCCACTGGGGGGACAGTTCAAGAGACCCAGTACTTC.

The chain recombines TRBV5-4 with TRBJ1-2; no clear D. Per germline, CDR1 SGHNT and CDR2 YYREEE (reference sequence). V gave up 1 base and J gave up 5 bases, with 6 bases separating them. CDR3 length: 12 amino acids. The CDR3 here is CASSLNEYGYTF. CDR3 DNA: TGTGCCAGCAGCTTGAATGAGTATGGCTACACCTTC.